This is a list of T cell receptor beta chains from one sample in a study of T-cell memory formation after mild COVID-19. Via MiXCR, TCRdb re-called the 5' RACE reads, giving one row per CDR3 protein. The sample lists 120,000 or so distinct CDR3 sequences; about 5.9% were seen once. Sequenced: PBMCs or a T cell subset sorted from them (not recorded which). The receptors shown here come from an adult woman who had mild COVID-19 (a few samples of this study predate the infection). Cell type and time point are not known. Each CDR3 is given with its conserved first and last residue. Each record gives: V gene, D gene, J gene, clone size, CDR3 DNA, CDR3 protein. The D gene is left open where the match is weak. Some rows have no size entry. The others give once, few or many, or a class for an expanded clone.

TRBV5-1	.	TRBJ2-2	.	TGCGCCAGCAGCTTATTTACAGGGTACACCGGGGAGCTGTTTTTT	CASSLFTGYTGELFF
TRBV20-1	.	TRBJ2-1	few	TGCAGTGCTCCCCAAGGAGGGTGGCTTTCGACCGGGGATGAGCAGTTCTTC	CSAPQGGWLSTGDEQFF
TRBV9	.	TRBJ2-1	few	TGTGCCAGCAGCGTTGACTCCTACGACAATGAGCAGTTCTTC	CASSVDSYDNEQFF
TRBV7-3	.	TRBJ2-3	many	TGTGCCAGCAGCCGAAGCTTACAGGCAGATACGCAGTATTTT	CASSRSLQADTQYF
TRBV4-1	TRBD1	TRBJ2-5	few	TGCGCCAGCAGCCCAACACCCGGGACAGTACAAGAGACCCAGTACTTC	CASSPTPGTVQETQYF
TRBV3-1	.	TRBJ1-1	.	TGTGCCAGCAGCCAATTTTCCGGGACGAGGGCTTTCTTT	CASSQFSGTRAFF
TRBV20-1	.	TRBJ2-5	.	TGCAGTGTCAGAATGGCCCCGCGCAGCGGGCAAGAGACCCAGTACTTC	CSVRMAPRSGQETQYF
TRBV12-3/TRBV12-4	.	TRBJ2-7	many	TGTGCCAGCAGTTTAGCTAGCGACGAGCAGTACTTC	CASSLASDEQYF
TRBV21-1	.	TRBJ2-5	.	TGTGCCAGCAGCAAAGATGTTGAGACCCAGTACTTC	CASSKDVETQYF
TRBV12-3/TRBV12-4	TRBD1	TRBJ1-4	.	TGTGCCAGCAGTTTCTCGACAGGGGGCCGGGAAAAACTGTTTTTT	CASSFSTGGREKLFF
TRBV30	.	TRBJ2-1	.	TGTGCCTGGAGCTATAGGAGCTCCTACAATGAGCAGTTCTTC	CAWSYRSSYNEQFF
TRBV3-1	TRBD1	TRBJ2-7	many	TGTGCCAGCAGCTTCGACGACAGGGGCGAGCAGTACTTC	CASSFDDRGEQYF
TRBV12-3/TRBV12-4	.	TRBJ1-4	few	TGTGCCAGCAGCAAAGTGGCAACTAATGAAAAACTGTTTTTT	CASSKVATNEKLFF
TRBV2	.	TRBJ2-2	few	TGTGCCACCGGGGGGCCCGGGGAGCTGTTTTTT	CATGGPGELFF
TRBV5-1	.	TRBJ2-1	few	TGCGCCAGCAGCTTGTACTACAATGAGCAGTTCTTC	CASSLYYNEQFF
TRBV27	.	TRBJ2-5	few	TGTGCCAGTACCGACCCCAATAAAGAGACCCAGTACTTC	CASTDPNKETQYF
TRBV7-2	.	TRBJ2-7	.	TGTGCCAGCAGCCCCACGGCGGGGCAGGGAACCGAGCAGTACTTC	CASSPTAGQGTEQYF
TRBV3-1	TRBD2	TRBJ2-1	.	TGTGCCAGCAGCCAAGGGTATACTAGCGGGAGTGCTAATGAGCAGTTCTTC	CASSQGYTSGSANEQFF
TRBV20-1	.	TRBJ1-2	few	TGCAGTGCTAGCGACCGGGCAAGTCGAAGCTATGGCTACACCTTC	CSASDRASRSYGYTF
TRBV5-1	.	TRBJ2-5	many	TGCGCCAGCAGCTTGGTGGCAGCCGACCAAGAGACCCAGTACTTC	CASSLVAADQETQYF
TRBV18	.	TRBJ2-6	few	TGTGCCAGCTCACCATGGGGGACAAGTGGGGCCAACGTCCTGACTTTC	CASSPWGTSGANVLTF
TRBV5-6	.	TRBJ2-1	few	TGTGCCAGCAGCTTGGGGGTTAGACCCCCAAATGAGCAGTTCTTC	CASSLGVRPPNEQFF
TRBV5-8	TRBD1	TRBJ2-1	.	TGTGCCAGCAGCCGGCGGACAGGGGTCAATGAGCAGTTCTTC	CASSRRTGVNEQFF
TRBV12-3/TRBV12-4	.	TRBJ2-4	many	TGTGCCAGCAGTGGAAAACTTATAGCCAAAAACATTCAGTACTTC	CASSGKLIAKNIQYF
TRBV27	TRBD1	TRBJ1-5	.	TGTGCCAGCAGTTTCGCCGGGACAGGGCATCAGCCCCAGCATTTT	CASSFAGTGHQPQHF
TRBV24-1	TRBD2	TRBJ2-1	many	TGTGCCACCGGCGGGGGACTCTCCTACAATGAGCAGTTCTTC	CATGGGLSYNEQFF
TRBV12-3/TRBV12-4	TRBD1	TRBJ2-1	many	TGTGCCAGCAGTTTCGGACAGGGGCGAGGCAATGAGCAGTTCTTC	CASSFGQGRGNEQFF
TRBV7-2	TRBD1	TRBJ1-5	.	TGTGCCAGCAGCTTATCGACAGGGAACAATCAGCCCCAGCATTTT	CASSLSTGNNQPQHF
TRBV24-1	.	TRBJ1-1	few	TGTGCCACCAGTGCCTCAGGGTTGAACACTGAAGCTTTCTTT	CATSASGLNTEAFF
TRBV29-1	.	TRBJ2-1	many	TGCAGCGTTGATAGGGTGGGCAATGCGGGTGAGCAGTTCTTC	CSVDRVGNAGEQFF
TRBV7-9	.	TRBJ2-7	few	TGTGCCAGCGGGGTTCTCTACGAGCAGTACTTC	CASGVLYEQYF
TRBV12-3/TRBV12-4	.	TRBJ1-2	.	TGTGCCAGCGCCGGGCCTTACTATGGCTACACCTTC	CASAGPYYGYTF
TRBV20-1	TRBD2	TRBJ2-1	.	TGCAGTGCTAGATCCAGCGGGATTGGTAATGAGCAGTTCTTC	CSARSSGIGNEQFF
TRBV20-1	TRBD1	TRBJ1-5	.	TGCAGTGCTAGAGGACAGGGGCACAATCAGCCCCAGCATTTT	CSARGQGHNQPQHF
TRBV4-1	.	TRBJ2-3	many	TGCGCCAGCAGCCAGGGTACATGGCGCACAGATACGCAGTATTTT	CASSQGTWRTDTQYF